The clone carrying this T cell receptor (beta chain) was seen a few times. Its antigen is not known. The sample is drawn from a study of T cells in Graves' hyperthyroidism and ophthalmopathy. TCR beta CDR3 regions were amplified from RNA transcripts. First-round RT-PCR of the TCR CDR3 relied on the HTBI primer set. One entry per CDR3 protein, called by TCRdb with MiXCR from the multiplex PCR reads. Among approximately 420,000 distinct CDR3 sequences, just under 15% were seen once, and the ten largest hold roughly 33%. General observations from the study: In blood, most of the thyroid clonotypes expanded above 0.001 were also present. From stable hyperthyroidism, ophthalmopathy was separated by a 13 V-J model. The model's output predicted ophthalmopathy at a median of roughly 6.9 months prior to onset.

CDR3 length: 14 amino acids. The germline CDR1 and CDR2 sequences are SEHNR and FQNEAQ (reference sequence). J gave up 8 bases and V 3 bases, and 7 bases lay outside the gene matches. This clonotype originated in a woman aged 25 to 39 with Graves' hyperthyroidism. The sequenced material came from blood. The chain carries TRBV7-9 and TRBJ1-2; 9 bases match TRBD1. The CDR3 region has the DNA TGTGCCAGCAGCTTGTGGGACAGGGAATCCGGCTACACCTTC. The encoded protein is CASSLWDRESGYTF.